This is a list of T cell receptor beta chains from one sample in a study of cytomegalovirus exposure and HLA in healthy donors. Sequenced by immunoSEQ multiplex PCR; TCRdb stores in-frame clones only, minus some. The table lists under 85,000 clones, roughly 79% of them singletons. The sample was PBMCs. These receptors originate from a woman in her 40s in good health and CMV-seropositive. The CDR3 runs from the conserved cysteine through the conserved F or W. A D gene is named only where the DNA matches it firmly. Not all rows give a size; the values are once, few, many and, for expanded clones, a class.

D gene: NA
J gene: TRBJ2-7
V gene: TRBV11-3
clone size: NA
CDR3 protein: CASSSNRDGEQYF
CDR3 DNA: TGTGCCAGCAGCTCGAACAGAGATGGCGAGCAGTACTTC

D gene: NA
J gene: TRBJ1-1
V gene: TRBV7-8
clone size: NA
CDR3 protein: CASSLAGGDRMLGSEAFF
CDR3 DNA: TGTGCCAGCAGCTTAGCGGGGGGGGATAGAATGTTAGGATCTGAAGCTTTCTTT

D gene: NA
J gene: TRBJ1-4
V gene: TRBV27
clone size: NA
CDR3 protein: CASSLYTREKLFF
CDR3 DNA: TGTGCCAGCAGTCTCTACACGAGGGAAAAACTGTTTTTT

D gene: TRBD1
J gene: TRBJ2-3
V gene: TRBV4-1
clone size: few
CDR3 protein: CASSPDREADTQYF
CDR3 DNA: TGCGCCAGCAGCCCGGACAGGGAGGCAGATACGCAGTATTTT

D gene: NA
J gene: TRBJ2-3
V gene: TRBV2
clone size: once
CDR3 protein: CASSVLADTQYF
CDR3 DNA: TGTGCCAGCAGTGTACTAGCAGATACGCAGTATTTT

D gene: TRBD2
J gene: TRBJ2-1
V gene: TRBV29-1
clone size: NA
CDR3 protein: CSVALAGGPDEQFF
CDR3 DNA: TGCAGCGTTGCACTTGCGGGAGGGCCGGATGAGCAGTTCTTC

D gene: TRBD2
J gene: TRBJ2-7
V gene: TRBV5-6
clone size: NA
CDR3 protein: CASSWPGLAAEQYF
CDR3 DNA: TGTGCCAGCAGCTGGCCGGGACTAGCTGCCGAGCAGTACTTC

D gene: TRBD1
J gene: TRBJ2-5
V gene: TRBV4-1
clone size: NA
CDR3 protein: CASSQIRTGGETQYF
CDR3 DNA: TGCGCCAGCAGCCAAATCCGGACAGGGGGAGAGACCCAGTACTTC

D gene: TRBD1
J gene: TRBJ2-1
V gene: TRBV30
clone size: NA
CDR3 protein: CAWRDPSRQGAYNEQFF
CDR3 DNA: TGTGCCTGGAGGGACCCCTCTCGACAGGGGGCCTACAATGAGCAGTTCTTC

D gene: NA
J gene: TRBJ1-1
V gene: TRBV30
clone size: NA
CDR3 protein: CAWSVRGDTEAFF
CDR3 DNA: TGTGCCTGGAGTGTACGCGGGGACACTGAAGCTTTCTTT

D gene: NA
J gene: TRBJ2-7
V gene: TRBV30
clone size: NA
CDR3 protein: CAWSVDGTVSYEQYF
CDR3 DNA: TGTGCCTGGAGTGTCGACGGGACTGTCTCCTACGAGCAGTACTTC

D gene: TRBD1
J gene: TRBJ1-2
V gene: TRBV30
clone size: once
CDR3 protein: CASQKQGWDGYTF
CDR3 DNA: TGTGCCTCCCAAAAACAGGGGTGGGATGGCTACACCTTC

D gene: TRBD1
J gene: TRBJ1-1
V gene: TRBV5-1
clone size: NA
CDR3 protein: CASSLGTGGNTEAFF
CDR3 DNA: TGCGCCAGCAGCTTGGGGACAGGGGGAAACACTGAAGCTTTCTTT

D gene: NA
J gene: TRBJ2-3
V gene: TRBV15
clone size: NA
CDR3 protein: CATSRDQGTDTQYF
CDR3 DNA: TGTGCCACCAGCAGAGATCAGGGGACAGATACGCAGTATTTT

D gene: TRBD2
J gene: TRBJ2-5
V gene: TRBV5-4
clone size: NA
CDR3 protein: CASSWGLAQETQYF
CDR3 DNA: TGTGCCAGCAGTTGGGGACTAGCGCAAGAGACCCAGTACTTC

D gene: NA
J gene: TRBJ1-2
V gene: TRBV7-9
clone size: NA
CDR3 protein: CASSLDALGQHGYTF
CDR3 DNA: TGTGCCAGCAGCTTAGATGCTCTAGGTCAGCATGGCTACACCTTC

D gene: NA
J gene: TRBJ2-1
V gene: TRBV6-1
clone size: NA
CDR3 protein: CASSEVRGLNEQFF
CDR3 DNA: TGTGCCAGCAGTGAAGTGAGGGGACTCAATGAGCAGTTCTTC

D gene: TRBD1
J gene: TRBJ1-4
V gene: TRBV5-1
clone size: NA
CDR3 protein: CASSLGDRSEKLFF
CDR3 DNA: TGCGCCAGCAGCTTGGGGGACAGGAGTGAAAAACTGTTTTTT

D gene: NA
J gene: TRBJ1-6
V gene: TRBV27
clone size: NA
CDR3 protein: CASSLWGRTPTSSYNSPLHF
CDR3 DNA: TGTGCCAGCAGTTTATGGGGCAGGACCCCGACGAGCTCCTATAATTCACCCCTCCACTTT

D gene: NA
J gene: TRBJ1-2
V gene: TRBV6-5
clone size: once
CDR3 protein: CASRGETGTYGYTF
CDR3 DNA: TGTGCCAGCAGGGGAGAGACGGGAACCTATGGCTACACCTTC

D gene: TRBD1
J gene: TRBJ1-2
V gene: TRBV5-6
clone size: NA
CDR3 protein: CASSSDRVYTF
CDR3 DNA: TGTGCCAGCAGCTCCGACAGGGTTTACACCTTC

D gene: NA
J gene: TRBJ1-1
V gene: TRBV7-2
clone size: NA
CDR3 protein: CASSSQQDTEAFF
CDR3 DNA: TGTGCCAGCAGCTCACAACAGGACACTGAAGCTTTCTTT

D gene: TRBD2
J gene: TRBJ2-1
V gene: TRBV2
clone size: NA
CDR3 protein: CASSGGTSHGEQFF
CDR3 DNA: TGTGCCAGCAGTGGTGGGACTAGTCATGGTGAGCAGTTCTTC

D gene: NA
J gene: TRBJ2-7
V gene: TRBV30
clone size: NA
CDR3 protein: CAWSVGPGEQYF
CDR3 DNA: TGTGCCTGGAGTGTAGGTCCGGGTGAGCAGTACTTC